The 30 T cell receptor beta chains below all came from one sample that was sequenced in a study of blood T cell repertoires in COVID-19 (dated by TCRdb to about 2020). The library was made by the immunoSEQ multiplex PCR assay. Sourced from immuneACCESS, this table was stored by TCRdb with only in-frame sequences that have V and J called. A share of the clones is absent; for the studies checked, an unresolved V gene accounts for under half, and the remainder has no known explanation. This sample has more than 75,000 clones in its table, and roughly 80% of those were observed once. The ten largest clones represent about 17% of the sample. Sample: peripheral blood. The receptors derive from a woman of 80 years or more with active or convalescent COVID-19.

The chain uses TRBV19 and TRBJ2-7, with 7 bases fitting TRBD2. This CDR3 has 14 residues. CDR1 is LNHDA and CDR2 is SQIVND in the germline V gene (reference sequence). Trimming at V came to 1 base and at J to 1 base, leaving 1 base not matched to a gene. The CDR3 loop reads CASSIAGGSYEQYF. CDR3 DNA: TGTGCCAGTAGTATAGCGGGGGGATCCTACGAGCAGTACTTC.

The chain's CDR3 is CASSLQGNTEAFF. The CDR3, as DNA: TGTGCCAGCAGCTTACAGGGAAACACTGAAGCTTTCTTT. The rearrangement uses TRBV6-5 and TRBJ1-1, with D possibly matching TRBD1 (6 bases). The germline CDR1 and CDR2 sequences are MNHEY and SVGAGI. With 6 bases removed from V and 2 bases from J, the gap between germline ends came to 10 bases. This CDR3 is 13 amino acids long.

V and J are TRBV19 and TRBJ1-5; D is uncertain. Germline V gene data show CDR1 as LNHDA and CDR2 as SQIVND (reference sequence). The CDR3 totals 12 residues. V lost 4 bases and J 7 bases, leaving 8 bases between the germline ends. CDR3 sequence reads: CASSTHRQPQHF. CDR3 nucleotides: TGTGCCAGTAGTACCCATCGGCAGCCCCAGCATTTT.

The chain carries TRBV18 and TRBJ2-1, with a tentative D call TRBD2 (7 bases). Deletions cut 4 bases from V and 5 bases from J, with 15 bases between. Germline CDR1 is KGHSH and CDR2 is LQKENI. This CDR3 has 15 amino acids. The CDR3: CASSLQGGGDNEQFF. The CDR3 region has the DNA TGTGCCAGCTCACTACAGGGAGGGGGGGACAATGAGCAGTTCTTC.

This rearrangement joins TRBV24-1 to TRBJ2-3, with TRBD2 matching over 9 bases. This CDR3 spans 16 amino acids. J lost 1 base, V lost 4 bases, and 5 bases had no gene match. CDR1 is KGHDR, CDR2 SFDVKD, per germline. The CDR3 sequence is CATSDARTSGTDTQYF. DNA of the CDR3: TGTGCCACCAGTGACGCGCGGACTAGCGGCACAGATACGCAGTATTTT.

The genes are TRBV18 and TRBJ2-7; possibly TRBD2 for D (5 bases). This CDR3 has 15 residues. V lost 2 bases and J 5 bases, leaving 16 bases between the germline ends. Germline CDR1 and CDR2: KGHSH and LQKENI. CDR3 bases: TGTGCCAGCTCACCAGGGCAGCGGCTTGGGAACGAGCAGTACTTC. Amino acids: CASSPGQRLGNEQYF. Together with reference TRBV18 and TRBJ2-7, the CDR3 gives the full variable domain: NAGVMQNPRHLVRRRGQEARLRCSPMKGHSHVYWYRQLPEEGLKFMVYLQKENIIDESGMPKERFSAEFPKEGPSILRIQQVVRGDSAAYFCASSPGQRLGNEQYFGPGTRLTVT.

V gene TRBV5-6 combines with J gene TRBJ1-5; 9 nucleotides agree with TRBD1. The CDR3 has 15 amino acids. The junction had 6 bases not matched to a gene; V was cut back by 1 base and J by 7 bases. Per germline, CDR1 SGHDT and CDR2 YYEEEE. In nucleotides, the CDR3 is TGTGCCAGCAGCTTGACAGGGGGCACTGGGCAGCCCCAGCATTTT. Its protein product is CASSLTGGTGQPQHF.

The CDR3 bases are TGTGCCAGCAGTTCTGGTCAGTCGACGGGGGTACTATACAATGAGCAGTTCTTC. This codes for CASSSGQSTGVLYNEQFF. This chain joins TRBV6-2 or TRBV6-3 and TRBJ2-1; possible D gene TRBD2, 6 bases. The germline CDR1 and CDR2 sequences are MNHEY and SVGEGT. This CDR3 spans 18 amino acids. Trimming removed 4 bases at V and 4 bases at J, with 23 bases between.

The rearrangement uses TRBV6-5 and TRBJ1-4; perhaps TRBD1 as D (6 bases). This CDR3 contains 16 residues. The germline V and J ends were trimmed by 3 bases and 2 bases, with 13 bases remaining between them. Germline V CDR1 and CDR2: MNHEY, SVGAGI. CDR3 DNA: TGTGCCAGCAGTTATGGACAGTTGACGACTAATGAAAAACTGTTTTTT. Protein sequence: CASSYGQLTTNEKLFF.

The rearrangement links TRBV28 to TRBJ1-1; 7 bases agree with TRBD1. CDR3 length: 14 amino acids. V lost 3 bases and J lost 5; bases outside the gene matches: 6. CDR1 and CDR2 (germline): MDHEN, SYDVKM. The CDR3 nucleotides read TGTGCCAGCAGTTTTGAACAGGGGTGGACTGAAGCTTTCTTT. Encoded protein: CASSFEQGWTEAFF.

The rearrangement uses TRBV12-3 or TRBV12-4 and TRBJ2-7, with 9 bases aligning to TRBD1. J lost 4 bases, V lost 3 bases, and 1 base had no gene match. The CDR3 spans 13 residues. DNA for the CDR3: TGTGCCAGCAGTTTGGGGACAGGGTACGAGCAGTACTTC. Encoded protein: CASSLGTGYEQYF.

The V and J genes are TRBV19 and TRBJ1-5; TRBD1 matches 7 bases. The CDR3 loop spans 14 amino acids. Trimming took 3 bases from V and 7 from J; bases not matched to a gene: 6. Per the germline V gene, CDR1 is LNHDA and CDR2 is SQIVND (reference sequence). The DNA of the CDR3 is TGTGCCAGTAGTATGGGACAGCTTGAACAGCCCCAGCATTTT. This sequence encodes CASSMGQLEQPQHF.

The chain recombines TRBV12-3 or TRBV12-4 with TRBJ2-1; D gene unclear. The CDR3 contains 11 residues. Trimming shortened V by 7 bases and J by 5 bases, and 6 bases separated the two germline ends. The CDR3 DNA is TGTGCCAGCACCAAAAACAATGAGCAGTTCTTC. Amino acids: CASTKNNEQFF.

The gene calls are TRBV13 and TRBJ2-7, with 8 bases fitting TRBD1. With 3 bases clipped from V and 5 bases from J, the junction kept 6 bases outside the gene matches. CDR1 is PRHDT, CDR2 FYEKMQ, per germline (reference sequence). CDR3 size: 14 residues. The CDR3 is CASSFDGTGNEQYF. The DNA for the CDR3 is TGTGCCAGCAGCTTCGACGGGACAGGCAACGAGCAGTACTTC.

V usage is TRBV18 and J usage is TRBJ2-7; D call uncertain. The CDR3 sequence is 15 residues long. Germline lookup yields CDR1 KGHSH and CDR2 LQKENI. V was trimmed by 3 bases and J by 3 bases, leaving 15 bases between them. CDR3 sequence (DNA): TGTGCCAGCTCACCTGAGATTCCGATCAACTACGAGCAGTACTTC. Encoded protein: CASSPEIPINYEQYF.

This clone was recorded only once. The chain couples TRBV10-3 to TRBJ2-1; 15 bases map to TRBD2. Germline CDR1 and CDR2: ENHRY and SYGVKD. CDR3 size: 16 residues. V lost 7 bases to trimming and J lost 6 bases; unmatched junction nucleotides: 7. As DNA, the CDR3 is TGTGCCATCACCCCGGGACTAGCGGGAGGACCCAATGAGCAGTTCTTC. This encodes CAITPGLAGGPNEQFF.

This clone was seen a single time. The chain recombines TRBV10-1 with TRBJ2-1; D uncertain. Germline V gene lookup returns CDR1 WNHNN and CDR2 SYGVQD (reference sequence). V lost 3 bases and J lost 0, with 9 bases in between. The CDR3 spans 15 residues. CDR3 in amino acids: CASSDSDTSYNEQFF. CDR3 nucleotides: TGCGCCAGCAGTGACAGCGATACCTCCTACAATGAGCAGTTCTTC.

V gene TRBV12-3 or TRBV12-4 combines with J gene TRBJ1-1, with D perhaps TRBD1 (5 bases). The CDR3 is 11 amino acids. V was cut by 8 bases and J by 11 bases, with 15 bases left in between. The CDR3 reads CASYFDSSAFF. The CDR3 nucleotides read TGTGCCAGCTATTTTGACAGTTCTGCTTTCTTT.

The rearrangement uses TRBV5-1 and TRBJ1-4; D is unclear. CDR1 SGHRS and CDR2 YFSETQ come from the germline V gene. The length of the CDR3 is 14 residues. V shed 4 bases and J shed 0 bases, with 7 bases lying between them. The CDR3 DNA follows: TGCGCCAGCAGCCCATCTACAACTAATGAAAAACTGTTTTTT. Its translation is CASSPSTTNEKLFF.

The chain links TRBV6-1 to TRBJ1-1, with 8 bases matching TRBD1. The CDR3 is made up of 16 amino acids. Per the germline V gene, CDR1 is MNHNS and CDR2 is SASEGT. V dropped 2 bases and J dropped 1; count of bases not matched to a gene: 6. The CDR3 DNA sequence: TGTGCCAGCAGTGAATACAGGGGGAAGGCGAACACTGAAGCTTTCTTT. Amino acids: CASSEYRGKANTEAFF.

This sequence joins TRBV7-2 and TRBJ2-5; possible D gene TRBD2, 6 bases. CDR1 and CDR2 (germline): SGHTA, FQGNSA. The CDR3 spans 14 residues. Between the trimmed V and J ends, which lost 5 bases and 1 base, there was a span of 11 bases. CDR3 region: CASSLGGFQETQYF. The CDR3 bases are TGTGCCAGCAGCCTTGGAGGGTTCCAAGAGACCCAGTACTTC.

The chain is built from TRBV4-1 and TRBJ1-1; the D gene is possibly TRBD1 (5 bases). Trimming removed 3 bases at V and 1 base at J, with 9 bases between. The CDR3 totals 14 residues. CDR1 MGHRA and CDR2 YSYEKL come from the germline V gene. CDR3 sequence: CASSQSTGNTEAFF. DNA of the CDR3: TGCGCCAGCAGCCAGTCCACAGGGAACACTGAAGCTTTCTTT.

The chain combines TRBV9 with TRBJ1-2, with 8 bases aligning to TRBD1. V shed 0 bases and J 8 bases; nucleotides not matched to a gene: 6. There are 14 residues in the CDR3. Germline CDR1 reads SGDLS; CDR2 reads YYNGEE. CDR3 region: CASSVGQGTHGYTF. The CDR3 region has the DNA TGTGCCAGCAGCGTAGGACAGGGGACACACGGCTACACCTTC.

The chain is built from TRBV6-6 and TRBJ1-5; 7 positions match TRBD1. This CDR3 region has 16 residues. Germline V gene lookup returns CDR1 MNHNY and CDR2 SVGAGI (reference sequence). J was trimmed by 6 bases and V by 4 bases; bases with no gene match: 12. Here the CDR3 DNA reads TGTGCCAGCAGTTCCCCGACAGGGTCCGAAGGTCAGCCCCAGCATTTT. Translation: CASSSPTGSEGQPQHF.

V is TRBV29-1 and J is TRBJ1-1, with TRBD1 as a possible D gene (6 bases). Germline V gene data show CDR1 as SQVTM and CDR2 as ANQGSEA. This CDR3 has 13 amino acids. Trimming cost V 6 bases and J 2 bases, with 13 bases left between them. Written as DNA, the CDR3 is TGCAGCGTCGCCAGGGACACAAACACTGAAGCTTTCTTT. Translating it yields CSVARDTNTEAFF.

This chain links TRBV9 with TRBJ2-2; D is undetermined. The germline V and J ends were trimmed by 4 bases and 1 base, with 17 bases remaining between them. This CDR3 contains 17 residues. Per germline, CDR1 SGDLS and CDR2 YYNGEE. The CDR3 loop reads CASSSSPYRRNTGELFF. The CDR3 DNA follows: TGTGCCAGCAGCTCATCACCTTATAGAAGGAACACCGGGGAGCTGTTTTTT.

J is TRBJ2-3 and V is TRBV7-3; tentative D call: TRBD2 (5 bases). The V end was cut by 2 bases, the J end by 3 bases, with 12 bases between. CDR1 SGHTA and CDR2 FQGTGA come from the germline V gene. This CDR3 is built from 15 residues. As DNA, the CDR3 is TGTGCCAGCAGCTTAGTGGCTAGCCTGACAGATACGCAGTATTTT. Encoded protein: CASSLVASLTDTQYF.

The V and J genes are TRBV6-4 and TRBJ2-1; 8 bases fit TRBD1. V gave up 5 bases and J gave up 5 bases; unmatched junction bases: 11. Germline-derived CDR1 and CDR2 are MRHNA and SNTAGT. This CDR3 spans 16 amino acids. The CDR3 sequence: CASSPLGQGAHNEQFF. Here the CDR3 DNA reads TGTGCCAGCAGTCCCCTGGGGCAGGGGGCCCACAATGAGCAGTTCTTC.

The J gene is TRBJ2-7, the V gene TRBV30; D is perhaps TRBD2 (6 bases). Germline V lookup: CDR1 GTSNPN, CDR2 SVGIG (reference sequence). The CDR3 contains 12 residues. Trimming cost V 4 bases and J 6 bases, with 13 bases left between them. The CDR3 protein is CAWNGGSGEQYF. The CDR3 coding sequence is TGTGCCTGGAACGGGGGTTCGGGCGAGCAGTACTTC.

The rearrangement joins TRBV11-3 to TRBJ2-1, with D perhaps matching TRBD1 (5 bases). The CDR3 length is 15 residues. Trimming took 5 bases from V and 0 from J, leaving 11 bases between them. The germline CDR1 and CDR2 sequences are SGHNT and YENEEA. The CDR3 loop is CASSAQGSSYNEQFF. CDR3 bases: TGTGCCAGCAGCGCGCAGGGCTCCTCCTACAATGAGCAGTTCTTC. The full variable domain, its missing parts supplied by reference TRBV11-3 and TRBJ2-1, is EAGVVQSPRYKIIEKKQPVAFWCNPISGHNTLYWYLQNLGQGPELLIRYENEEAVDDSQLPKDRFSAERLKGVDSTLKIQPAELGDSAVYLCASSAQGSSYNEQFFGPGTRLTVL.